These 14 T cell receptor beta chains originate from one sample sequenced in a study of cytomegalovirus exposure and HLA in healthy donors. Generated by immunoSEQ multiplex PCR, the TCRdb table keeps only in-frame clones and is missing some. This sample yields about 110,000 clones, of which roughly 95% are seen a single time; 0.65% to 0.7% belongs to the top ten. Sequencing was done on a sample of PBMCs. These receptors were obtained from a young woman in good health and CMV-seronegative.

DNA for the CDR3: TGTGCCAGCAGCCCCATCAGGGGGAGCTTCGAAGCTTTCTTT. Its translation is CASSPIRGSFEAFF. The rearrangement uses TRBV11-2 and TRBJ1-1; 7 bases are shared with TRBD1. The CDR3 runs to 14 residues. Unmatched junction bases numbered 11, after V lost 5 bases and J lost 8 bases. Germline CDR1 reads SGHAT; CDR2 reads FQNNGV.

V and J are TRBV6-1 and TRBJ1-5, with D maybe TRBD1 (5 bases). Germline V lookup: CDR1 MNHNS, CDR2 SASEGT. This CDR3 is 13 amino acids long. Trimming left V 2 bases short and J 7 bases short, with 9 bases between. This CDR3 reads CASSEREGQPQHF. The CDR3 DNA is TGTGCCAGCAGTGAACGGGAGGGGCAGCCCCAGCATTTT.

This chain joins TRBV4-2 and TRBJ2-5; 12 nucleotides line up with TRBD2. The junction had 11 bases not matched to a gene; V was cut back by 2 bases and J by 10 bases. CDR1 LGHNA and CDR2 YNFKEQ come from the germline V gene. This CDR3 spans 16 amino acids. CDR3 amino acids: CASSQPRASGGAIQYF. In DNA, the CDR3 is TGTGCCAGCAGCCAACCCCGGGCTAGCGGGGGGGCCATCCAGTACTTC.

The rearrangement links TRBV10-3 to TRBJ1-6, with 8 bases that match TRBD1. Trimming removed 4 bases from V and 6 bases from J; junction bases left unmatched: 2. Germline-derived CDR1 and CDR2 are ENHRY and SYGVKD. This CDR3 has 14 amino acids. CDR3: CAISGTGSNSPLHF. The DNA of the CDR3 is TGTGCCATCAGTGGGACAGGGAGTAATTCACCCCTCCACTTT.

This chain links TRBV4-2 with TRBJ2-5; 12 bases are a match to TRBD2. V lost 4 bases, J lost 5 bases, and 5 bases stayed unmatched. This CDR3 spans 15 amino acids. Germline V gene sequence: CDR1 LGHNA, CDR2 YNFKEQ. CDR3 nucleotides: TGTGCCAGCAGCCCAACTAGCGGGGGGAGGGAGACCCAGTACTTC. Amino acid sequence: CASSPTSGGRETQYF.

This clone was detected only once. This rearrangement joins TRBV18 to TRBJ1-2, with TRBD1 matching over 8 bases. The J segment lost 8 bases and the V segment lost 5 bases, leaving 7 bases of the junction unmatched. CDR3 length: 13 residues. CDR1 and CDR2 from the germline V gene are KGHSH and LQKENI. The CDR3 spells CASSEDRAYGYTF. In nucleotides, the CDR3 is TGTGCCAGCTCAGAGGACAGGGCTTACGGCTACACCTTC.

This chain links TRBV28 with TRBJ1-2; 7 bases are a match to TRBD1. The CDR3 is made up of 17 amino acids. The J segment lost 3 bases and the V segment lost 3 bases, leaving 13 bases of the junction unmatched. The V gene's germline CDR1 is MDHEN and CDR2 SYDVKM. The DNA for the CDR3 is TGTGCCAGCAGTTTTTCGGACAGGTTCTTTCCCCACTATGGCTACACCTTC. Its protein product is CASSFSDRFFPHYGYTF.

In its sample, this clone was seen a few times. Other nucleotide sequences in the sample specify the same CDR3. CDR3 bases: TGCGCCAGCAGCCTCGGGACAGGGAGTGAAAAACTGTTTTTT. Residues: CASSLGTGSEKLFF. V gene TRBV5-1 combines with J gene TRBJ1-4; 9 bases line up with TRBD1. Germline V gene sequence: CDR1 SGHRS, CDR2 YFSETQ. The CDR3 contains 14 residues. V lost 4 bases to trimming and J lost 7 bases; unmatched junction nucleotides: 5. The full variable domain, completed using reference TRBV5-1 and TRBJ1-4, is KAGVTQTPRYLIKTRGQQVTLSCSPISGHRSVSWYQQTPGQGLQFLFEYFSETQRNKGNFPGRFSGRQFSNSRSEMNVSTLELGDSALYLCASSLGTGSEKLFFGSGTQLSVL.

This sequence joins TRBV4-1 and TRBJ1-1; maybe TRBD1 (6 bases). The ends were cut back, 4 bases at V and 1 base at J, with 13 bases in the middle. CDR3 length equals 15 residues. Germline loops: CDR1 MGHRA, CDR2 YSYEKL. CDR3 nucleotide sequence: TGCGCCAGCAGCCGTTACAGGGAATCGAACACTGAAGCTTTCTTT. Translating gives CASSRYRESNTEAFF.

The chain links TRBV5-6 to TRBJ2-3; 7 bases align to TRBD2. The V gene's germline CDR1 is SGHDT and CDR2 YYEEEE. The V gene end was trimmed by 0 bases and the J gene end by 4 bases; junction bases not matched to a gene: 5. The CDR3 sequence is 15 residues long. In DNA, the CDR3 is TGTGCCAGCAGCTTGGGGGGGGGATTCGCAGATACGCAGTATTTT. This sequence encodes CASSLGGGFADTQYF. The complete variable domain, with remaining parts taken from reference TRBV5-6 and TRBJ2-3, reads DAGVTQSPTHLIKTRGQQVTLRCSPKSGHDTVSWYQQALGQGPQFIFQYYEEEERQRGNFPDRFSGHQFPNYSSELNVNALLLGDSALYLCASSLGGGFADTQYFGPGTRLTVL.

The chain employs TRBV7-3 and TRBJ2-6; unclear D gene. CDR3 size: 12 residues. Germline V gene data show CDR1 as SGHTA and CDR2 as FQGTGA. Trimming took off 8 bases at V and 1 base at J, with 3 bases between the two ends. The CDR3 DNA is TGTGCCAGCTCGTCTGGGGCCAACGTCCTGACTTTC. This translates into CASSSGANVLTF.

This chain uses TRBV7-3 with TRBJ2-3, with 10 bases that match TRBD2. The V gene's germline CDR1 is SGHTA and CDR2 FQGTGA. The CDR3 has 20 amino acids. V gave up 5 bases and J gave up 5 bases; unmatched junction bases: 22. CDR3 coding DNA: TGTGCCAGCAGCATAAGCGGGGTAGCGGGGGGCCGAACTCCTGTAGATACGCAGTATTTT. Its protein product is CASSISGVAGGRTPVDTQYF. The complete variable domain, with remaining parts taken from reference TRBV7-3 and TRBJ2-3, reads GAGVSQTPSNKVTEKGKYVELRCDPISGHTALYWYRQSLGQGPEFLIYFQGTGAADDSGLPNDRFFAVRPEGSVSTLKIQRTERGDSAVYLCASSISGVAGGRTPVDTQYFGPGTRLTVL.

This clone was seen a few times. V and J are TRBV2 and TRBJ2-7, with TRBD1 matching over 9 bases. Per germline, CDR1 SNHLY and CDR2 FYNNEI. V was pared by 6 bases and J by 3 bases, with 6 bases of the junction left unmatched. The CDR3 spans 14 residues. This CDR3 is CASRVGQGIYEQYF. The CDR3 region has the DNA TGTGCCAGCAGGGTCGGACAGGGGATCTACGAGCAGTACTTC.

This chain joins TRBV7-9 and TRBJ2-3; 7 bases are shared with TRBD1. The V segment lost 5 bases and the J segment 0 bases; nucleotides outside the gene matches: 11. There are 17 residues in the CDR3. CDR1 and CDR2 from the germline V gene are SEHNR and FQNEAQ (reference sequence). The CDR3 protein is CASSRQGFSTSTDTQYF. Written as DNA, the CDR3 is TGTGCCAGCAGCCGACAGGGTTTCTCCACTAGCACAGATACGCAGTATTTT.